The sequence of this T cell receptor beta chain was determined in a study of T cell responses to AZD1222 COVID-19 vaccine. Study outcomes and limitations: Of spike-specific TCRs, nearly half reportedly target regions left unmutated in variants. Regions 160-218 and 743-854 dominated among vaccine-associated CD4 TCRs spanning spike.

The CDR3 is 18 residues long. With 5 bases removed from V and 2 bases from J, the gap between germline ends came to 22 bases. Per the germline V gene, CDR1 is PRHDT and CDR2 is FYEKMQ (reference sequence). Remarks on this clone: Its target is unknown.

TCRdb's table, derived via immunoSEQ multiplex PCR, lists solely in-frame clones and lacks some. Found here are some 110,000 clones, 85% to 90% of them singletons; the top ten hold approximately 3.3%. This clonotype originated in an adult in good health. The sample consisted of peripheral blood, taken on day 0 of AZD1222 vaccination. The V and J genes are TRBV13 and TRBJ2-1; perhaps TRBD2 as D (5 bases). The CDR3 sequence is CASSPSLGSGTPYNEQFF. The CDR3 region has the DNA TGTGCCAGCAGCCCCTCATTAGGAAGCGGTACCCCCTACAATGAGCAGTTCTTC. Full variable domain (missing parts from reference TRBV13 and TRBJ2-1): AAGVIQSPRHLIKEKRETATLKCYPIPRHDTVYWYQQGPGQDPQFLISFYEKMQSDKGSIPDRFSAQQFSDYHSELNMSSLELGDSALYFCASSPSLGSGTPYNEQFFGPGTRLTVL.